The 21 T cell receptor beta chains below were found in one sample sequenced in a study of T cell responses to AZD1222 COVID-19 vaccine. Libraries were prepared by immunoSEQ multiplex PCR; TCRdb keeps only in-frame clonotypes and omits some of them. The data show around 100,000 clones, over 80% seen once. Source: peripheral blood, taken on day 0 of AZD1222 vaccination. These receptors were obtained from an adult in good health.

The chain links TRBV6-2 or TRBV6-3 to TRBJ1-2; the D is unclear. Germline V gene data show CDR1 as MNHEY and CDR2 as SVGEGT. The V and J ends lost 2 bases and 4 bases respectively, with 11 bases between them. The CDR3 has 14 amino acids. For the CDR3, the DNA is TGTGCCAGCAGTTACGCGTCTGTAAGCTATGGCTACACCTTC. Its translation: CASSYASVSYGYTF.

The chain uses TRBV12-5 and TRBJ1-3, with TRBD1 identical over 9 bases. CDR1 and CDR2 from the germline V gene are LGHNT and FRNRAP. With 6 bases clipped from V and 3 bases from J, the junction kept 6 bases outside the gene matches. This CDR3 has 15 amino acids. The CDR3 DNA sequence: TGTGCTAGTGGGGAGGGACAGGGAGGTGGAAACACCATATATTTT. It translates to CASGEGQGGGNTIYF.

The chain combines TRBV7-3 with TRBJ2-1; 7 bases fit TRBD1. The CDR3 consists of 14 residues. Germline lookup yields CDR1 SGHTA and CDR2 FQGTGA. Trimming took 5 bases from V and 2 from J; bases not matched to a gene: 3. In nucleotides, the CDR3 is TGTGCCAGCAGCCCGGGACAGACCTACAATGAGCAGTTCTTC. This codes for CASSPGQTYNEQFF.

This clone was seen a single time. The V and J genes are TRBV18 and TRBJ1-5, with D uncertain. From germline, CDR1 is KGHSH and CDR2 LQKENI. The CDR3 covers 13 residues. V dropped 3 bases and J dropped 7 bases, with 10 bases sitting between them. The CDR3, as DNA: TGTGCCAGCTCACCCGAGGGTATCCAGCCCCAGCATTTT. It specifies CASSPEGIQPQHF.

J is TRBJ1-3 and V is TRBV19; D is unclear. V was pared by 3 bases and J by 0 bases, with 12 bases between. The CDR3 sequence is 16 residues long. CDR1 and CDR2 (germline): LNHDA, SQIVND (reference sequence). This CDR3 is CASSINFGISGNTIYF. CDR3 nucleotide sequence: TGTGCCAGTAGTATTAACTTTGGGATCTCTGGAAACACCATATATTTT.

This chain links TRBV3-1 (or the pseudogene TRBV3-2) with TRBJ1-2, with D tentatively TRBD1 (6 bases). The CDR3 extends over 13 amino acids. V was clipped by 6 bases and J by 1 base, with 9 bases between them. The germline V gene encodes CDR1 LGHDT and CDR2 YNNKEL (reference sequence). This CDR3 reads CASSLQGNYGYTF. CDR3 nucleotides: TGTGCCAGCAGTCTACAGGGTAACTATGGCTACACCTTC.

This CDR3 reads CASSYPTRGLTSDTQYF. In DNA form, the CDR3 reads TGTGCCAGCAGTTACCCCACGCGGGGGCTCACAAGTGATACGCAGTATTTT. The chain uses TRBV6-2 or TRBV6-3 and TRBJ2-3, with a tentative D call TRBD2 (7 bases). Germline CDR1 and CDR2: MNHEY and SVGEGT. This CDR3 spans 17 amino acids. Deletions cut 2 bases from V and 6 bases from J, with 21 bases between.

The DNA for the CDR3 is TGTGCCCCTGCTGGTGGAGTCTCTGGAAACACCATATATTTT. Protein product: CAPAGGVSGNTIYF. This chain connects TRBV24-1 to TRBJ1-3; D gene unclear. This CDR3 has 14 residues. V was clipped by 12 bases and J by 0 bases, with 14 bases between them. The germline V gene encodes CDR1 KGHDR and CDR2 SFDVKD.

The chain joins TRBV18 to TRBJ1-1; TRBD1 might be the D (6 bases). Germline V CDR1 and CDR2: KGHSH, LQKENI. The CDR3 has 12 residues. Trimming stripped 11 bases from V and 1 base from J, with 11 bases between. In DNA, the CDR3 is TGTGCCGGGGGGGGCAAGAACACTGAAGCTTTCTTT. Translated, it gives CAGGGKNTEAFF.

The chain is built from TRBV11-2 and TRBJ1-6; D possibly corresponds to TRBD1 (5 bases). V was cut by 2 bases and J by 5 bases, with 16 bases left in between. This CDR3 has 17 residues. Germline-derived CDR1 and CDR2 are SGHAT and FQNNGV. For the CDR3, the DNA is TGTGCCAGCAGCTTATGGAGGGGCGGTCGGAATAATTCACCCCTCCACTTT. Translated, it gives CASSLWRGGRNNSPLHF.

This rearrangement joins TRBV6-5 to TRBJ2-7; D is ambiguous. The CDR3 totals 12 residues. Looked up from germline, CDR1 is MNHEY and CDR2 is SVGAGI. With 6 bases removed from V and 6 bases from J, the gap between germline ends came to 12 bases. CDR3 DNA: TGTGCCAGCAGCGGCGTCGCGTCCGAGCAGTACTTC. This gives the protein CASSGVASEQYF.

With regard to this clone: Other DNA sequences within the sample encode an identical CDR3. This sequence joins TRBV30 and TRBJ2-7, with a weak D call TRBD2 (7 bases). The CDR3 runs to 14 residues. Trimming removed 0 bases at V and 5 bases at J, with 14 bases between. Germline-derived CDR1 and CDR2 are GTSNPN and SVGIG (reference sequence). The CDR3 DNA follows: TGTGCCTGGAGTGTGGGGGGGCCGCCCAACGAGCAGTACTTC. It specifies CAWSVGGPPNEQYF.

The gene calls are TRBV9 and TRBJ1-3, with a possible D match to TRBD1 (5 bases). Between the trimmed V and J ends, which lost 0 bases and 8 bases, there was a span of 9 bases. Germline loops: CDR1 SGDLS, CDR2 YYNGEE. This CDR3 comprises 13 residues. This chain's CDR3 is CASSVGLRDTIYF. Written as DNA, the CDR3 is TGTGCCAGCAGCGTAGGGCTCAGGGACACCATATATTTT.

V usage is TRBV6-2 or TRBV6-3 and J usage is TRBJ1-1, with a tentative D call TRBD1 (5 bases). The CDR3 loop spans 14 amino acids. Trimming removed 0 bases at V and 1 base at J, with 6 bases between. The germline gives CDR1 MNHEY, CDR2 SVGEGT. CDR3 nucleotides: TGTGCCAGCAGTTACTCGGGGGGGAACACTGAAGCTTTCTTT. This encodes CASSYSGGNTEAFF.

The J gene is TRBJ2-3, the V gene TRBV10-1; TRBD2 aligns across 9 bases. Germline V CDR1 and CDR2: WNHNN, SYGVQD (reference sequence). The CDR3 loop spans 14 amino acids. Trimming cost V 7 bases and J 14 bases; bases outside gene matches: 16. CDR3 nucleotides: TGCGCCAGCATCGTAGGTCTAGCGGGATATGTTGTGTATTTT. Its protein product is CASIVGLAGYVVYF.

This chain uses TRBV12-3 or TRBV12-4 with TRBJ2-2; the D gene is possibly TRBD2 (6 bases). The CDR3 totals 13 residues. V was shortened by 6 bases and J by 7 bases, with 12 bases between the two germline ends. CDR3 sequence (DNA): TGTGCCAGCAGAGTTATGGAGGGCGGGGAGCTGTTTTTT. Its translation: CASRVMEGGELFF.

The CDR3 spells CRQGGGYTF. CDR3 bases: TGCAGGCAGGGAGGGGGCTACACCTTC. The rearrangement links TRBV20-1 to TRBJ1-2; maybe TRBD1 (5 bases). This CDR3 region has 9 residues. Germline V gene data show CDR1 as DFQATT and CDR2 as SNEGSKA (reference sequence).

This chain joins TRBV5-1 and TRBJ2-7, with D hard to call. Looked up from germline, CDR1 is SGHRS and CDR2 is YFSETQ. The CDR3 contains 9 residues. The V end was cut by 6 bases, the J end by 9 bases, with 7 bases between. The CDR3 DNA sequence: TGCGCCAGCAAGAGAGGGCAGTACTTC. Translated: CASKRGQYF.

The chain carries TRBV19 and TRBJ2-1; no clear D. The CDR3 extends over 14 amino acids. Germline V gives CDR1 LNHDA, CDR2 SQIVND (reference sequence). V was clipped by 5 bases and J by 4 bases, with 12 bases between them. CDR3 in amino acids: CASSLIGSYNEQFF. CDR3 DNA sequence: TGTGCCAGTAGTCTCATCGGCTCTTACAATGAGCAGTTCTTC.

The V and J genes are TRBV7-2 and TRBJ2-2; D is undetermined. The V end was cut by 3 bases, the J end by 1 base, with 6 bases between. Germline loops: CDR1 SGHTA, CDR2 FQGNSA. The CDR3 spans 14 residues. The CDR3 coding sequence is TGTGCCAGCAGCTTTGGACGGAACACCGGGGAGCTGTTTTTT. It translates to CASSFGRNTGELFF.

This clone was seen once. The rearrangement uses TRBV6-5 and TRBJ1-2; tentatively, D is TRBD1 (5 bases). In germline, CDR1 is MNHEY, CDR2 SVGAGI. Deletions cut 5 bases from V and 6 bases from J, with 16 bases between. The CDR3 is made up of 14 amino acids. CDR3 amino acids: CASSTIGRENGYTF. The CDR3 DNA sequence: TGTGCCAGCAGTACGATCGGCAGGGAAAATGGCTACACCTTC.